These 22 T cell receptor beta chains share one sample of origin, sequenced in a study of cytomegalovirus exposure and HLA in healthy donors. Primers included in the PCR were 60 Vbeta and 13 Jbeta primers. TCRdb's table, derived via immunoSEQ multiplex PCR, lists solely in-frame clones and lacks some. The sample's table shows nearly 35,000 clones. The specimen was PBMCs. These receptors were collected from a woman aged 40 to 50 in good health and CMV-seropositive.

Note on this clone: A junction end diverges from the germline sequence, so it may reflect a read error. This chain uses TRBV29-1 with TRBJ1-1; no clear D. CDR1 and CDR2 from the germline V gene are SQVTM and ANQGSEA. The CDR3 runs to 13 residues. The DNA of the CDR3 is TGCAGCCTCTCGATACATCTCAACAGTGAAGCTTTCTTT. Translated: CSLSIHLNSEAFF.

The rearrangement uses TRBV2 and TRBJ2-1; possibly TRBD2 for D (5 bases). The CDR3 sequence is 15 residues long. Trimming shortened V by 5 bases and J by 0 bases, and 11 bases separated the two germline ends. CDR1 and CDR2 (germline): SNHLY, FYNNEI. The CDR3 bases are TGTGCCAGCAGTAAAAGAGCGGACTCCTACAATGAGCAGTTCTTC. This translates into CASSKRADSYNEQFF.

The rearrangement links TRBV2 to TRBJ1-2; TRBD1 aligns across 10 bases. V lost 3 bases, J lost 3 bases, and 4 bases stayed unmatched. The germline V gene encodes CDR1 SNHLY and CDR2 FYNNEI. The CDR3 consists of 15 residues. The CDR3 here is CASSETGGGHYGYTF. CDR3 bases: TGTGCCAGCAGTGAGACAGGGGGCGGTCACTATGGCTACACCTTC.

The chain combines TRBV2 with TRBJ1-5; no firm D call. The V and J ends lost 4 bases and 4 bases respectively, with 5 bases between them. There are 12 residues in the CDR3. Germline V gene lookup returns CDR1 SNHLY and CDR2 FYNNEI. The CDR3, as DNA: TGTGCCAGCAGTGCAACTAATCAGCCCCAGCATTTT. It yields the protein CASSATNQPQHF.

The CDR3 spells CASSLVGGSTDTQYF. CDR3 DNA sequence: TGTGCCAGCAGCTTAGTTGGAGGTTCCACAGATACGCAGTATTTT. The J gene is TRBJ2-3, the V gene TRBV7-2; the D gene is possibly TRBD2 (5 bases). V dropped 1 base and J dropped 2 bases, with 10 bases sitting between them. The germline gives CDR1 SGHTA, CDR2 FQGNSA. This CDR3 is 15 amino acids long.

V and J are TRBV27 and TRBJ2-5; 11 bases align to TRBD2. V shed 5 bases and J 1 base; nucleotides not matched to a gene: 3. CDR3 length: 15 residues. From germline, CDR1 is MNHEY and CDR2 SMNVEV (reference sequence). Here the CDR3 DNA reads TGTGCCAGCAGTATTGGGACTAGCGGCCAAGAGACCCAGTACTTC. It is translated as CASSIGTSGQETQYF.

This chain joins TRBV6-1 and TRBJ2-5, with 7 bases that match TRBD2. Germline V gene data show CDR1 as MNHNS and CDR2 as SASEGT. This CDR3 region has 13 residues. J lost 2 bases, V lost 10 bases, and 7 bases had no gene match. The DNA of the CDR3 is TGTGCCACTCGGGACTACGCTCAAGAGACCCAGTACTTC. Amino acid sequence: CATRDYAQETQYF.

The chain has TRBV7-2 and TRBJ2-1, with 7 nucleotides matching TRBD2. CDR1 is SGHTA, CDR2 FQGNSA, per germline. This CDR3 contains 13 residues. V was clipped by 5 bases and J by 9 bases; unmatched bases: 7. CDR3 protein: CASSLGGGTEQFF. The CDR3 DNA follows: TGTGCCAGCAGCCTTGGGGGGGGAACTGAGCAGTTCTTC.

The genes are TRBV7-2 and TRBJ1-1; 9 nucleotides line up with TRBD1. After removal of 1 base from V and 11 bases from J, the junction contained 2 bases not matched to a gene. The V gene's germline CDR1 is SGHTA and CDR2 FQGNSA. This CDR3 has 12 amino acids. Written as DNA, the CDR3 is TGTGCCAGCAGCTTAGGACAGGGGGTGGCTTTCTTT. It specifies CASSLGQGVAFF.

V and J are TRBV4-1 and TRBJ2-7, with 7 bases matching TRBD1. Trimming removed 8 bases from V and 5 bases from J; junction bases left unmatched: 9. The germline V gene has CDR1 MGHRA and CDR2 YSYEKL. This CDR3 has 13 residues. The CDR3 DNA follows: TGCGCCAGCGGAGTACGACAGGGTAACGAGCAGTACTTC. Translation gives CASGVRQGNEQYF.

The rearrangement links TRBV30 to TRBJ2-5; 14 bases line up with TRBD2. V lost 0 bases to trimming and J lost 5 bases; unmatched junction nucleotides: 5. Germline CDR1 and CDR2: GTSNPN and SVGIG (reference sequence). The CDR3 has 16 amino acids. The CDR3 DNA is TGTGCCTGGAGTGTACCGAGACTAGCGGGAGGGGAGACCCAGTACTTC. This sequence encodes CAWSVPRLAGGETQYF. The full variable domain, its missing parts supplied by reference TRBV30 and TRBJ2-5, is SQTIHQWPATLVQPVGSPLSLECTVEGTSNPNLYWYRQAAGRGLQLLFYSVGIGQISSEVPQNLSASRPQDRQFILSSKKLLLSDSGFYLCAWSVPRLAGGETQYFGPGTRLLVL.

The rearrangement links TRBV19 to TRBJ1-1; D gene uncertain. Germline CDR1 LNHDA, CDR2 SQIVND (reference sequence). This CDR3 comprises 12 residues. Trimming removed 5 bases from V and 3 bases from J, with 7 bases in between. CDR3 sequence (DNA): TGTGCCAGTAGTGTCGAGTACACTGAAGCTTTCTTT. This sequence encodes CASSVEYTEAFF.

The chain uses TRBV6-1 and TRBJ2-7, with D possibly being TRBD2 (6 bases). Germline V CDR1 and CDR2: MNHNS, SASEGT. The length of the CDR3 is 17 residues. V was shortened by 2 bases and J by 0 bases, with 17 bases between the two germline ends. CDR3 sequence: CASSEWGPGTVSYEQYF. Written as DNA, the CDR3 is TGTGCCAGCAGTGAATGGGGCCCCGGGACTGTCTCCTACGAGCAGTACTTC.

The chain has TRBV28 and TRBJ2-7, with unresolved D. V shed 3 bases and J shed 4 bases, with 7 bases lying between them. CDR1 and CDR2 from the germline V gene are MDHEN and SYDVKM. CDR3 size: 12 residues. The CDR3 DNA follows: TGTGCCAGCAGTTTTCAGAATTACGAGCAGTACTTC. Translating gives CASSFQNYEQYF.

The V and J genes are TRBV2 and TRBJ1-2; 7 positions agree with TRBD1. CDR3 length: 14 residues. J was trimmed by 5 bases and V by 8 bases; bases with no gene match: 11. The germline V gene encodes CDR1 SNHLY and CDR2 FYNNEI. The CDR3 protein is CASRRDSGLYGYTF. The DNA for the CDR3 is TGTGCCAGCCGTAGGGACAGCGGATTATATGGCTACACCTTC.

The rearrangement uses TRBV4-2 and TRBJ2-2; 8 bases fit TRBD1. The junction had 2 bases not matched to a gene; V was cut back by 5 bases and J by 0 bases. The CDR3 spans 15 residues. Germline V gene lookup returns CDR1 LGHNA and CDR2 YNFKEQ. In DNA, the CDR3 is TGTGCCAGCAGCATGGACAGGGCGAACACCGGGGAGCTGTTTTTT. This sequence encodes CASSMDRANTGELFF.

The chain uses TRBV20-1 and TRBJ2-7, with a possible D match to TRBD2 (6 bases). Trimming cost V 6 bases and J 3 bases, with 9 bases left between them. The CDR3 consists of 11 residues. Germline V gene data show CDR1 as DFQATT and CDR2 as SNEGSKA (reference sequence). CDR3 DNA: TGCAGTGCCAGCGGGTTCTACGAGCAGTACTTC. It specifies CSASGFYEQYF.

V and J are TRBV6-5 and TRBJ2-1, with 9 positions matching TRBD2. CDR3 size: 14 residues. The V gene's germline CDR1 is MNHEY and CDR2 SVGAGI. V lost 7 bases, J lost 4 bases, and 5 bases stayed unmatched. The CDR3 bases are TGTGCCAGCACAGCGCGGGAGGGTTACAATGAGCAGTTCTTC. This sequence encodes CASTAREGYNEQFF.

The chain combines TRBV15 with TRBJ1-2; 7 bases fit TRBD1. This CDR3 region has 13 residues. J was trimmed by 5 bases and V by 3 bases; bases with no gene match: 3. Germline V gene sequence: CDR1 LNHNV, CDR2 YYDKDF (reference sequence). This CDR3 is CATSRTGTYGYTF. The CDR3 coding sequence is TGTGCCACCAGCAGGACAGGGACTTATGGCTACACCTTC.

CDR3 sequence (DNA): TGCGCCAGCAGCGCGGGGGCGTTGGTTTGGGCGGATACGCAGTATTTT. Translating it yields CASSAGALVWADTQYF. The chain links TRBV5-1 to TRBJ2-3; possible D gene TRBD2, 7 bases. Trimming left V 4 bases short and J 6 bases short, with 21 bases between. Germline CDR1 SGHRS, CDR2 YFSETQ. The CDR3 totals 16 residues.

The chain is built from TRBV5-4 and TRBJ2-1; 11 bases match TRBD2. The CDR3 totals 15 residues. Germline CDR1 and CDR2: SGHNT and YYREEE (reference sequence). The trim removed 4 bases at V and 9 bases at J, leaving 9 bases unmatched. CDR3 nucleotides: TGTGCCAGCAGCCTTTTAGCGGGAGGGGAGGGTGAGCAGTTCTTC. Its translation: CASSLLAGGEGEQFF.

The CDR3 region has the DNA TGTGCCAGCAGTCAACAGGGTAGAGGTGAAAAACTGTTTTTT. This codes for CASSQQGRGEKLFF. The chain links TRBV2 to TRBJ1-4; possibly TRBD1 for D (6 bases). V was pared by 5 bases and J by 7 bases, with 14 bases between. CDR3 length: 14 residues. The germline V gene encodes CDR1 SNHLY and CDR2 FYNNEI.